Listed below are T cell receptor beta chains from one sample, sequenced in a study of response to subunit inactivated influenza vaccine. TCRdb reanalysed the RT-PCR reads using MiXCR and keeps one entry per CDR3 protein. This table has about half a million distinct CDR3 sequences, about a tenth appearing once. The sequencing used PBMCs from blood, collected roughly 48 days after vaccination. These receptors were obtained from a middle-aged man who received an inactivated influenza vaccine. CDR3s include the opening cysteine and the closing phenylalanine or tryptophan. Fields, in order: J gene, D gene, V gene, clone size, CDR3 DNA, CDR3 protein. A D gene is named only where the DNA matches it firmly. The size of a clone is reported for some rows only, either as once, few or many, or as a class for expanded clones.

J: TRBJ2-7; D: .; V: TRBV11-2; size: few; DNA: TGTGCCAGCAGCTTACACCTGGAGGGCGGCGAGCAGTACTTC; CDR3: CASSLHLEGGEQYF
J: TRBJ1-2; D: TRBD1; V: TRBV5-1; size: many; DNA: TGCGCCAGCAGCTCCGGACAGGGGGCGCACGGCTATGGCTACACCTTC; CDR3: CASSSGQGAHGYGYTF
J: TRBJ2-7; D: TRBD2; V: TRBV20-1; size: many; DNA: TGCAGTGCTAGAGGCAGCCTAGCGGGGTCCTACGAGCAGTACTTC; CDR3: CSARGSLAGSYEQYF
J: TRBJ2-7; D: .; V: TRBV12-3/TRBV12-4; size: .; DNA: TGTGCCAGCAGCCCTAGGACGGTGGACTACGAGCAGTACTTC; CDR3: CASSPRTVDYEQYF
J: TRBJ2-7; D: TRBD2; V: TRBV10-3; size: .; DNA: TGTGCCATCAGGGTTAGCGGGGGCCTCGGGGGCGAGCAGTACTTC; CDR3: CAIRVSGGLGGEQYF
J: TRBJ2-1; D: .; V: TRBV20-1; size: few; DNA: TGCAGTGCTAAACTAGGGGCGGACAATGAGCAGTTCTTC; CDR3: CSAKLGADNEQFF
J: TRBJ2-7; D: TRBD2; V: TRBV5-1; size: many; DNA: TGCGCCAGCAGCATCCTTAGCGGGGGGGCCTCCTACGAGCAGTACTTC; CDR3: CASSILSGGASYEQYF
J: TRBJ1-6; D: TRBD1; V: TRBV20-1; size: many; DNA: TGCAGTGCTAGAAACCGGGACAGGGACTATAATTCACCCCTCCACTTT; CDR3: CSARNRDRDYNSPLHF
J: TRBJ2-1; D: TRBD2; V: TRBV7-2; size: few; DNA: TGTGCCAGCAGCCGGCAAGTCGGGGGGGCGGCAAATGAGCAGTTCTTC; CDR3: CASSRQVGGAANEQFF
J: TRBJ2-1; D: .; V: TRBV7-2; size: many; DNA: TGTGCCAGCAGGTTGACGGGAAATGAGCAGTTCTTC; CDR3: CASRLTGNEQFF